Included here is one T cell receptor beta chain sequence, with context. The antigen is unknown. Molecular-barcoded quantitative 5'-RACE produced these TCR beta libraries. TCRdb reanalysed the 5' RACE reads using MiXCR and keeps one entry per CDR3 protein. The profile shows roughly 160,000 distinct CDR3 sequences, 8.5% to 10% of them singletons. These data come from a study of CD8 T cells in ankylosing spondylitis. The germline V gene has CDR1 MDHEN and CDR2 SYDVKM. Trimming removed 2 bases at V and 1 base at J, with 15 bases between. The CDR3 is 16 amino acids. Whole-study results and caveats: What seemed typical of ankylosing spondylitis blood was a TCR beta motif built from roughly eight highly homologous variants. CD8+ cells made up the disease-linked clones, which were relatively rare in peripheral blood. Reportedly, disease-linked clones are significantly enriched in ankylosing spondylitis patients' matched synovial fluid.

The chain couples TRBV28 to TRBJ2-7; D is unclear. Sequences were obtained from blood, either unsorted or a sorted T cell fraction (not recorded which). This receptor was identified in a female donor with ankylosing spondylitis or in good health (not recorded which). As DNA, the CDR3 is TGTGCCAGCAGTTTAGGCTGGGGAACCTCATCCTACGAGCAGTACTTC. Encoded protein: CASSLGWGTSSYEQYF. Supplemented by reference TRBV28 and TRBJ2-7, the full variable domain reads DVKVTQSSRYLVKRTGEKVFLECVQDMDHENMFWYRQDPGLGLRLIYFSYDVKMKEKGDIPEGYSVSREKKERFSLILESASTNQTSMYLCASSLGWGTSSYEQYFGPGTRLTVT.